These 28 T cell receptor beta chains share one sample of origin, sequenced in a study of cytomegalovirus exposure and HLA in healthy donors. A multiplex PCR was run with 60 Vbeta primers and 13 Jbeta primers. Sequenced by immunoSEQ multiplex PCR; TCRdb stores in-frame clones only, minus some. Its clone listing holds around 130,000 clones. The sequenced material came from PBMCs. These receptors originate from a woman aged 60-75 years in good health and CMV-seronegative.

The chain has TRBV5-1 and TRBJ1-1; 9 nucleotides match TRBD1. The CDR3 runs to 14 residues. The trim removed 5 bases at V and 2 bases at J, leaving 4 bases unmatched. The germline CDR1 and CDR2 sequences are SGHRS and YFSETQ. The CDR3 DNA is TGCGCCAGCAGGGGGACAGGGCTAAACACTGAAGCTTTCTTT. Amino acid sequence: CASRGTGLNTEAFF.

This chain links TRBV7-3 with TRBJ1-6, with 12 nucleotides matching TRBD1. This CDR3 has 18 amino acids. CDR1 is SGHTA and CDR2 is FQGTGA in the germline V gene. After removal of 5 bases from V and 7 bases from J, the junction contained 12 bases not matched to a gene. CDR3 sequence reads: CASSLGQGAGRGNSPLHF. Written as DNA, the CDR3 is TGTGCCAGCAGCCTGGGACAGGGGGCCGGAAGGGGAAATTCACCCCTCCACTTT.

The chain carries TRBV12-5 and TRBJ1-5; D may be TRBD1 (5 bases). The V gene's germline CDR1 is LGHNT and CDR2 FRNRAP. V lost 1 base to trimming and J lost 3 bases, with 7 bases between them. The CDR3 spans 14 residues. CDR3 residues: CASGLAGLNQPQHF. CDR3 coding DNA: TGTGCTAGTGGTTTGGCAGGGCTCAATCAGCCCCAGCATTTT.

The rearrangement links TRBV28 to TRBJ1-2, with D perhaps TRBD1 (5 bases). Trimming pared 3 bases from V and 5 bases from J, leaving 22 bases between. This CDR3 spans 17 amino acids. CDR1 is MDHEN, CDR2 SYDVKM, per germline. The CDR3: CASSLSSGGLAGYGYTF. In DNA form, the CDR3 reads TGTGCCAGCAGTTTGTCGTCGGGGGGACTGGCTGGGTATGGCTACACCTTC.

In DNA, the CDR3 is TGTGCCAGCAGCTTGGGTGGACTAGTAACTCGCCAAGAGACCCAGTACTTC. Protein product: CASSLGGLVTRQETQYF. V and J are TRBV7-9 and TRBJ2-5; 7 bases are shared with TRBD2. After removal of 3 bases from V and 1 base from J, the junction contained 11 bases not matched to a gene. The CDR3 extends over 17 amino acids. Germline CDR1 SEHNR, CDR2 FQNEAQ (reference sequence).

The J gene is TRBJ2-3, the V gene TRBV11-2; perhaps TRBD2 as D (5 bases). The CDR3 contains 16 residues. Germline-derived CDR1 and CDR2 are SGHAT and FQNNGV. Trimming cost V 3 bases and J 2 bases, with 15 bases left between them. CDR3 nucleotides: TGTGCCAGCAGCTTTTATGCGGGTATCGCCACAGATACGCAGTATTTT. Its protein is CASSFYAGIATDTQYF.

The chain joins TRBV28 to TRBJ2-2; 9 nucleotides match TRBD2. V lost 0 bases and J lost 5; bases outside the gene matches: 10. Germline V gives CDR1 MDHEN, CDR2 SYDVKM. The CDR3 sequence is 18 residues long. The CDR3 sequence: CASSLWRGGREGTGELFF. DNA for the CDR3: TGTGCCAGCAGTTTATGGCGGGGGGGCAGGGAAGGGACCGGGGAGCTGTTTTTT.

The chain recombines TRBV7-9 with TRBJ2-5; no definite D call. Trimming left V 5 bases short and J 2 bases short, with 12 bases between. This CDR3 has 14 amino acids. From germline, CDR1 is SEHNR and CDR2 FQNEAQ (reference sequence). CDR3 sequence: CASSLTAGQETQYF. In DNA, the CDR3 is TGTGCCAGCAGCCTAACGGCAGGACAAGAGACCCAGTACTTC. Complete variable domain (other parts from reference TRBV7-9 and TRBJ2-5): DTGVSQNPRHKITKRGQNVTFRCDPISEHNRLYWYRQTLGQGPEFLTYFQNEAQLEKSRLLSDRFSAERPKGSFSTLEIQRTEQGDSAMYLCASSLTAGQETQYFGPGTRLLVL.

The chain couples TRBV5-1 to TRBJ1-3; D gene uncertain. Between the trimmed V and J ends, which lost 1 base and 0 bases, there was a span of 5 bases. The CDR3 has 14 amino acids. In germline, CDR1 is SGHRS, CDR2 YFSETQ. The CDR3 bases are TGCGCCAGCAGCTTGTCACACTCTGGAAACACCATATATTTT. Protein: CASSLSHSGNTIYF.

The chain has TRBV7-2 and TRBJ2-2, with TRBD2 matching over 10 bases. The CDR3 covers 16 residues. The germline CDR1 and CDR2 sequences are SGHTA and FQGNSA. Germline trimming cut 4 bases from V and 9 bases from J; bases unmatched to any gene: 11. CDR3 sequence: CASSSPGTSASRELFF. CDR3 DNA: TGTGCCAGCAGCTCGCCCGGGACTAGCGCTAGTAGGGAGCTGTTTTTT.

The V gene is TRBV7-9, the J gene TRBJ2-2; TRBD2 aligns across 10 bases. Per the germline V gene, CDR1 is SEHNR and CDR2 is FQNEAQ (reference sequence). Germline trimming cut 2 bases from V and 5 bases from J; bases unmatched to any gene: 2. This CDR3 comprises 15 residues. CDR3 bases: TGTGCCAGCAGCTTATTAGCGGGAGGTACCGGGGAGCTGTTTTTT. Protein product: CASSLLAGGTGELFF.

V usage is TRBV18 and J usage is TRBJ2-2, with a weak D call TRBD1 (6 bases). The CDR3 extends over 14 amino acids. V was pared by 4 bases and J by 1 base, with 7 bases between. Germline CDR1 is KGHSH and CDR2 is LQKENI. The CDR3 sequence is CASSQGQNTGELFF. Written as DNA, the CDR3 is TGTGCCAGCTCACAGGGACAGAACACCGGGGAGCTGTTTTTT. Filled out from reference TRBV18 and TRBJ2-2, the complete variable domain reads NAGVMQNPRHLVRRRGQEARLRCSPMKGHSHVYWYRQLPEEGLKFMVYLQKENIIDESGMPKERFSAEFPKEGPSILRIQQVVRGDSAAYFCASSQGQNTGELFFGEGSRLTVL.

V is TRBV4-1 and J is TRBJ1-3; 7 bases line up with TRBD1. The germline V gene has CDR1 MGHRA and CDR2 YSYEKL. V shed 3 bases, J shed 4 bases, and the junction held 12 bases outside the gene matches. CDR3 length: 17 amino acids. Written as DNA, the CDR3 is TGCGCCAGCAGCCAGGAGGGGGCGACAGGGAGAGGAAACACCATATATTTT. Its protein product is CASSQEGATGRGNTIYF.

The V and J genes are TRBV18 and TRBJ2-7, with 11 bases that match TRBD2. The ends lost 3 bases at V and 0 bases at J; junction bases unmatched: 7. This CDR3 is built from 17 residues. Germline CDR1 reads KGHSH; CDR2 reads LQKENI. DNA for the CDR3: TGTGCCAGCTCACCGCCCCTAGCGGGGGGTGACTCCTACGAGCAGTACTTC. It specifies CASSPPLAGGDSYEQYF.

In DNA form, the CDR3 reads TGTGCCAGCAGTCCTAGCGGGGGGCCAGATGAGCAGTTCTTC. This sequence encodes CASSPSGGPDEQFF. The V and J genes are TRBV2 and TRBJ2-1, with 11 bases identical to TRBD2. The CDR3 length is 14 residues. Germline trimming cut 5 bases from V and 8 bases from J; bases unmatched to any gene: 5. The germline CDR1 and CDR2 sequences are SNHLY and FYNNEI.

The chain is built from TRBV5-1 and TRBJ2-3; tentatively, D is TRBD1 (5 bases). Germline lookup yields CDR1 SGHRS and CDR2 YFSETQ. The CDR3 is 14 residues long. V was clipped by 2 bases and J by 2 bases, with 9 bases between them. CDR3 residues: CASSFGAFTDTQYF. The CDR3 nucleotides are TGCGCCAGCAGCTTTGGGGCCTTCACAGATACGCAGTATTTT.

On this clone itself: An end of the junction differs from the germline gene, which may be a read error. The V call is TRBV7-7, the J call TRBJ1-4, with D possibly matching TRBD1 (6 bases). This CDR3 comprises 15 residues. Germline V gives CDR1 SSHAT, CDR2 FNYEAQ (reference sequence). The CDR3 protein is CASSLGGGSEEKLFF. The CDR3 nucleotides read TGTGCTAGCAGCTTAGGGGGGGGATCGGAGGAAAAACTGTTTTTT.

The gene calls are TRBV4-2 and TRBJ2-1, with a tentative D call TRBD2 (6 bases). The germline gives CDR1 LGHNA, CDR2 YNFKEQ. There are 17 residues in the CDR3. V dropped 3 bases and J dropped 0 bases, with 15 bases sitting between them. The CDR3 sequence is CASSHPSLASSYNEQFF. The CDR3 nucleotides read TGTGCCAGCAGCCACCCTAGCCTAGCGTCCTCCTACAATGAGCAGTTCTTC.

This rearrangement joins TRBV7-6 to TRBJ1-1, with D maybe TRBD1 (6 bases). The CDR3 is 13 residues long. In germline, CDR1 is SGHVS, CDR2 FNYEAQ. The V and J ends lost 5 bases and 1 base respectively, with 8 bases between them. The CDR3 nucleotides are TGTGCCAGCAGCCGGGGACAGAACACTGAAGCTTTCTTT. It yields the protein CASSRGQNTEAFF. The whole variable domain, remainder taken from reference TRBV7-6 and TRBJ1-1, is GAGVSQSPRYKVTKRGQDVALRCDPISGHVSLYWYRQALGQGPEFLTYFNYEAQQDKSGLPNDRFSAERPEGSISTLTIQRTEQRDSAMYRCASSRGQNTEAFFGQGTRLTVV.

CDR3 loop: CASSFVTSGSKKQFF. CDR3 in DNA: TGTGCCAGCAGTTTCGTTACTAGCGGGAGTAAGAAGCAGTTCTTC. The J gene is TRBJ2-1, the V gene TRBV6-5, with 11 bases fitting TRBD2. Germline values: CDR1 MNHEY, CDR2 SVGAGI. Trimming cost V 4 bases and J 11 bases; bases outside gene matches: 10. The length of the CDR3 is 15 residues.

The V gene is TRBV5-1, the J gene TRBJ1-1; weak D call: TRBD1 (6 bases). CDR1 is SGHRS and CDR2 is YFSETQ in the germline V gene. There are 14 residues in the CDR3. The ends were cut back, 2 bases at V and 5 bases at J, with 13 bases in the middle. CDR3 coding DNA: TGCGCCAGCAGCTTTAAGGGGCAGGGGACTGAAGCTTTCTTT. Its translation: CASSFKGQGTEAFF.

This rearrangement joins TRBV10-3 to TRBJ2-5, with 10 bases lining up with TRBD1. V was clipped by 9 bases and J by 4 bases; unmatched bases: 8. Germline CDR1 is ENHRY and CDR2 is SYGVKD. The CDR3 runs to 14 residues. The CDR3 loop is CAISGTGAGETQYF. As DNA, the CDR3 is TGTGCCATATCAGGGACAGGGGCGGGAGAGACCCAGTACTTC.

Regarding this clone: Distinct nucleotide sequences in the sample also encode this CDR3. The chain joins TRBV6-6 to TRBJ1-5; D remains ambiguous. The germline V gene encodes CDR1 MNHNY and CDR2 SVGAGI (reference sequence). V dropped 0 bases and J dropped 3 bases, with 9 bases sitting between them. This CDR3 is 15 amino acids long. CDR3 protein: CASSYSELYNQPQHF. The CDR3 DNA is TGTGCCAGCAGTTACTCGGAGCTATACAATCAGCCCCAGCATTTT.

CDR3 sequence: CASSYQTSGGARKNIQYF. The CDR3 DNA reads as TGCGCCAGCAGCTACCAAACTAGCGGGGGGGCGAGAAAAAACATTCAGTACTTC. The chain couples TRBV5-1 to TRBJ2-4; TRBD2 aligns across 13 bases. J lost 4 bases, V lost 3 bases, and 10 bases had no gene match. Germline loops: CDR1 SGHRS, CDR2 YFSETQ. The CDR3 extends over 18 amino acids. Using reference TRBV5-1 and TRBJ2-4 for the parts outside the CDR3, the full variable domain is KAGVTQTPRYLIKTRGQQVTLSCSPISGHRSVSWYQQTPGQGLQFLFEYFSETQRNKGNFPGRFSGRQFSNSRSEMNVSTLELGDSALYLCASSYQTSGGARKNIQYFGAGTRLSVL.

V gene TRBV5-8 combines with J gene TRBJ2-5, with D perhaps TRBD2 (5 bases). The germline CDR1 and CDR2 sequences are SGHTS and YDEGEE. Trimming removed 6 bases at V and 4 bases at J, with 13 bases between. The CDR3 runs to 13 residues. The CDR3 loop reads CASMRKRRETQYF. The CDR3, as DNA: TGTGCCAGCATGAGGAAGCGGCGAGAGACCCAGTACTTC. The whole variable domain, filled in from reference TRBV5-8 and TRBJ2-5, reads EAGVTQSPTHLIKTRGQQATLRCSPISGHTSVYWYQQALGLGLQFLLWYDEGEERNRGNFPPRFSGRQFPNYSSELNVNALELEDSALYLCASMRKRRETQYFGPGTRLLVL.

The rearrangement links TRBV7-2 to TRBJ2-6, with 9 bases identical to TRBD2. Germline loops: CDR1 SGHTA, CDR2 FQGNSA. This CDR3 has 15 residues. V shed 5 bases, J shed 4 bases, and the junction held 3 bases outside the gene matches. CDR3 DNA: TGTGCCAGCAGCAAGCGGGGGGTAGGGGCCAACGTCCTGACTTTC. It is translated as CASSKRGVGANVLTF.

This chain joins TRBV2 and TRBJ1-6; D is ambiguous. CDR3 length: 15 residues. V was shortened by 3 bases and J by 6 bases, with 12 bases between the two germline ends. Germline CDR1 is SNHLY and CDR2 is FYNNEI. The CDR3 reads CASSEGRFSNSPLHF. The CDR3 DNA reads TGTGCCAGCAGTGAGGGCAGATTCTCTAATTCACCCCTCCACTTT.

V gene TRBV6-1 combines with J gene TRBJ2-1, with TRBD1 matching over 9 bases. With V trimmed by 7 bases and J by 4 bases, 5 bases remained unmatched. The germline gives CDR1 MNHNS, CDR2 SASEGT. The CDR3 extends over 14 amino acids. CDR3 region: CASTGTGYYNEQFF. In DNA form, the CDR3 reads TGTGCCAGCACCGGGACAGGGTATTACAATGAGCAGTTCTTC.